This section outlines one T cell receptor beta chain sequence together with its context. These data are taken from a study of early T cells in non-severe SARS-CoV-2 infection. Study-wide context: Chains from this unsorted whole-blood bulk RNA could not be paired.

V was pared by 4 bases and J by 2 bases, with 5 bases of the junction left unmatched. The CDR3 has 15 amino acids. In germline, CDR1 is SGHTS, CDR2 YDEGEE. Using its own MiXCR run on the 5' RACE reads, TCRdb lists one record per CDR3 protein. The sample comprises some 52,000 distinct CDR3 sequences, around 8% of which are singletons, and 8.5% to 10% rests with the top ten. Sequencing input: whole blood. The J gene is TRBJ1-2, the V gene TRBV5-8, with 10 bases that match TRBD1. This receptor was identified in an adult who was a healthcare worker with PCR-confirmed SARS-CoV-2 infection or an uninfected control (not recorded which). This CDR3 is CASSPDRGTNYGYTF. For the CDR3, the DNA is TGTGCCAGCAGCCCGGACAGGGGGACGAACTATGGCTACACCTTC.